This T cell receptor (beta chain) was identified during a study of identifying expanded T cells in peripheral blood. Study-wide results and caveats: Variance in clone template counts between roughly 2-week samples significantly increased with total template count across all healthy donors. Over approximately two and four weeks, about 17 and 20 clones changed, versus around 1.3 between replicates.

Healthy donors had no documented immune events, such as infections, while sampled. CDR1 and CDR2 (germline): LGHNA, YSLEER. The CDR3 spans 16 residues. Trimming cost V 0 bases and J 0 bases, with 9 bases left between them. TCRdb's table, derived via immunoSEQ multiplex PCR, lists solely in-frame clones and lacks some. Here the sample spans about 130,000 clones, approximately 86% being singletons. On this clone itself: Its antigen remains unknown.

This clonotype was obtained from a person aged 18 to 75 in good health. The chain employs TRBV4-3 and TRBJ1-3, with D unresolved. Sequences were obtained from blood. This CDR3 reads CASSQDTPYSGNTIYF. CDR3 coding DNA: TGCGCCAGCAGCCAAGATACCCCGTACTCTGGAAACACCATATATTTT.